This T cell receptor (beta chain) was captured by sequencing in a study of T cells after yellow fever vaccination. Looking at the study overall: The SMART-Seq v4 Ultra Low Input method served to prepare the low-cell-number fractions. Study observations and caveats: Some clonotypes, a small share, were shared between CD4 and CD8 compartments.

This clonotype was picked up a small number of times. The antigen is not known. A 5'RACE template-switching step, the method used to make TCR cDNA, added a universal primer site and UMIs. Each CDR3 protein gets one entry after TCRdb re-called the 5' RACE reads with MiXCR. The table has some 500,000 distinct CDR3 sequences, approximately 13% seen once. CDR3 length equals 14 residues. Trimming removed 0 bases from V and 4 bases from J, with 9 bases in between. Germline CDR1 reads LGHNA; CDR2 reads YSLEER. The chain joins TRBV4-3 to TRBJ1-1; a possible D gene is TRBD1 (5 bases). This TCR came from a man younger than 40 who received the YFV17D yellow fever vaccine. Sequenced here: PBMCs, sampled on the day of the yellow fever booster vaccination. The CDR3 here is CASSQDGGSTEAFF. Written as DNA, the CDR3 is TGCGCCAGCAGCCAAGATGGGGGATCCACTGAAGCTTTCTTT.